This record concerns one T cell receptor beta chain sequence. This clone appeared once. The antigen this receptor binds is unknown. No per-base quality is available; no much larger clone lies one base away. From cysteine to phenylalanine, the CDR3 is 11 amino acids long. Just the 33-base CDR3 DNA is kept, in frame starting at base 1. The germline V gene supplies CDR1 SQVTM and CDR2 ANQGSEA. V is clipped by 7 bases and J by 2 bases, and the sequence between their germline boundaries is 6 bases long. These data belong to a study of cytotoxic CD8 clonotypes in ibrutinib-treated CLL (dated by TCRdb to the early 2020s). Notes on the research overall: In this cohort, some 14 patients were treatment-naive and 11 to 12 were relapsed/refractory, while some 17 had unmutated IGHV. Responses were partial in some 24 patients and complete in 2; after median approximately 67 months follow-up, around 15 stayed in remission and 12 progressed. The response samples were drawn at a median of 12 months into treatment, with a range of about 6 to 36 months. On average, each sample yielded some 250,000 productive templates and 94,082 productive rearrangements. Longitudinal samples were obtainable from about 30% of the 86 participants in the trial. Cryopreserved peripheral blood mononuclear cells were collected at three points: before therapy, at response, and at either sustained remission or disease progression. Every remission and progressive disease sample was obtained while ibrutinib was still being received by the patients.

Sample time point, as interpreted from the label and publication: approximately twelve months on ibrutinib. About 2 micrograms of genomic DNA were extracted from cryopreserved PBMCs for TCR beta library preparation. Longitudinal blood samples from CLL patients receiving ibrutinib monotherapy were subjected to high-throughput TCR beta sequencing. The patients took part in an open-label, single-center phase 2 trial of ibrutinib monotherapy. Each clonotype received, on average, around 10x coverage in deep resolution sequencing performed on a MiSeq, where the target depth lay between 1 in 1 million and 1 in 200,000 T cells. The immunoSEQ hsTCRB Kit was used to generate the TCR beta libraries. In the paper's pipeline: Data were analyzed with ImmunoSEQ Data Assistant and ImmunoSEQ Analyzer, with V, D and J genes assigned per IMGT definitions. Clonality, which ranges from 0 to 1, was calculated by subtracting the normalized Shannon entropy of productive rearrangement frequencies from one. Only overrepresented clonotypes making up at least 0.05% of each patient's repertoire were included in the public clonotype analysis. More than ten repertoires from age-matched healthy donors, obtained from immuneACCESS, served as clonality controls. The clones in this table, taken by TCRdb from immuneACCESS, are in-frame only. Not every clone is retained; where verified, under half of the shortfall comes from an unresolved V gene, and the cause of the rest is unknown. V and J calls and clone size are those listed in that table; D and trimming were worked out from the DNA. The table for this sample lists around 70,000 clones; about nine tenths of them were counted only once. The leading ten clones occupy approximately 3.1% of the sample.

Results and caveats for the whole study, not just this receptor: At baseline, clonality was higher than in age-matched healthy donors and showed a strong correlation with circulating CD8+ T-cell counts. Sustained-remission and progressing patients did not have matched sampling times, and lymph node repertoires were not examined. Public clonotypes were found to be uncommon and were observed to contract or remain stable during treatment; the increase in clonality was shown to reflect expansion of private clonotypes at ibrutinib response. Clonality increased at ibrutinib response, stayed stable in sustained remission, and fell back toward baseline at progression.

This sample comprised PBMCs, obtained after 12 months of ibrutinib treatment. The receptor's source is a human donor with chronic lymphocytic leukemia. The chain joins TRBV29-1 to TRBJ1-3, with the identity of the D gene unclear. The CDR3: CSAIAGNTIYF. The sequence in DNA is TGCAGCGCAATAGCTGGAAACACCATATATTTT.